The clone carrying this T cell receptor beta chain has more than one count but fewer than ten. This specimen belongs to a study of T-cell memory formation after mild COVID-19. CDR1 SGHVS and CDR2 FQNEAQ come from the germline V gene. CDR3 length: 13 residues. V lost 5 bases and J 6 bases, leaving 13 bases between the germline ends. TCRalpha and TCRbeta libraries used 5'RACE with constant-segment primers and UMIs. TCRdb re-called the 5' RACE reads through MiXCR, storing one row per CDR3 protein. The table has roughly 560,000 distinct CDR3 sequences, roughly 22% seen once. This chain uses TRBV7-8 with TRBJ1-1, with no clear D. Sequencing was performed on PBMCs or a T cell subset sorted from them (not recorded which). This sequence was found in an adult woman who had mild COVID-19 (a few samples of this study predate the infection). Cell type and time point are not known. The CDR3 sequence is CASSESSGPEAFF. CDR3 sequence (DNA): TGTGCCAGCAGCGAAAGCTCGGGCCCTGAAGCTTTCTTT.